This entry is about one T cell receptor (beta chain). The target antigen is unknown. The length of the CDR3 is 19 residues. Germline assignment: CDR1 KGHSH and CDR2 LQKENI. Trimming pared 5 bases from V and 5 bases from J, leaving 25 bases between. Using immunoSEQ multiplex PCR, the repertoire was profiled, and TCRdb retains in-frame clones only, with some absent. The top ten hold less than 0.8% of the sample, which has approximately 76,000 clones, roughly 85% seen once. These data belong to a study of OX40 agonist ivuxolimab in advanced cancers. In the study overall: Enrollees could have had prior anti-PD-1, anti-PD-L1 or anti-CTLA-4 therapy, which approximately 38% had received.

Points from the study as a whole: At doses 0.1 to 3.0 mg/kg, CD4+ and CD8+ clones expanded.

The clonotype originates from an adult with an advanced solid tumor such as melanoma, head and neck, liver or kidney cancer. The source was CD4+ or CD8+ T cells sorted from blood, collected in a trial of the OX40 agonist ivuxolimab. The chain is built from TRBV18 and TRBJ1-6; tentative D call: TRBD1 (5 bases). The CDR3 loop reads CASSSRQPILQLDNSPLHF. The CDR3 DNA sequence: TGTGCCAGCTCATCTCGACAGCCCATTTTACAGCTAGATAATTCACCCCTCCACTTT.